The T cell receptor (beta chain) under discussion was sequenced for a study of T-cell reconstitution after alpha-beta-depleted transplantation in children. For this clonotype: One end of the junction does not line up with germline, which may come from a read error.

Germline assignment: CDR1 MNHEY and CDR2 SVGAGI. This CDR3 has 13 residues. It was with unique molecular identifiers that the TCRbeta library was prepared. One entry per CDR3 protein results from TCRdb running MiXCR on the PCR reads. The sample includes a few hundred thousand distinct CDR3 sequences, 43% of them seen just once. This clonotype originated in a girl aged 2-10 years with aplastic anemia, due to receive a stem cell transplant. The sequencing here drew on PBMCs, taken before TCRalphabeta/CD19-depleted stem cell transplant. The J gene is TRBJ1-4, the V gene TRBV6-5, with no clear D. CDR3 sequence reads: CTSSSTRNEKLFF. CDR3 nucleotide sequence: TGTACCAGCAGTTCCACTAGGAACGAAAAACTGTTTTTT.